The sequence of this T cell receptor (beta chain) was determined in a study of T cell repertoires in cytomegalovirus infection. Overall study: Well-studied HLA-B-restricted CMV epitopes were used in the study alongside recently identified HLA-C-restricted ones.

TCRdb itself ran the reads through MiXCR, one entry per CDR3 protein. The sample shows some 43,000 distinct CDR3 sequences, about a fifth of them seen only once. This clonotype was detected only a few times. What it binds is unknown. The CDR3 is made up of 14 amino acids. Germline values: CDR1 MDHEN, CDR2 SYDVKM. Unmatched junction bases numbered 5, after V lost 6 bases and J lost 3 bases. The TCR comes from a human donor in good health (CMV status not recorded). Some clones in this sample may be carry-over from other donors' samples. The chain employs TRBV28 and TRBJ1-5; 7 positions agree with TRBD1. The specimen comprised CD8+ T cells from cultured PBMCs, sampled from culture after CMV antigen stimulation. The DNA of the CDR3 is TGTGCCAGCAGCATGGGACAGCTCAATCAGCCCCAGCATTTT. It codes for CASSMGQLNQPQHF.